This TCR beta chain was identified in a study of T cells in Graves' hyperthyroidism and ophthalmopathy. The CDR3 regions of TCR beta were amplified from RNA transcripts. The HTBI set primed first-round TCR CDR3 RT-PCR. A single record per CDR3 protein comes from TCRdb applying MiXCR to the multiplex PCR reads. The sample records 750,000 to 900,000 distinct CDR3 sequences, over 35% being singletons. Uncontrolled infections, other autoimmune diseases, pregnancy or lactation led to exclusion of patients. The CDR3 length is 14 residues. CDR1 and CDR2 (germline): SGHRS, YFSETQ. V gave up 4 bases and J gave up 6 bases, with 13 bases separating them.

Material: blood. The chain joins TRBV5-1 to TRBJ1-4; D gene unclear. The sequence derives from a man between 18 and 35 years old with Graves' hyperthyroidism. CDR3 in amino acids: CASSLTLLDEKLFF. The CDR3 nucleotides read TGCGCCAGCAGCCTGACGCTTCTTGATGAAAAACTGTTTTTT.